This T cell receptor (beta chain) was profiled in a study of cytomegalovirus exposure and HLA in healthy donors. General study results and limits: By HLA locus, TCR association rates varied in a later analysis, with DRB1 showing the most and HLA-C the fewest. Across donors, presence/absence analyses took sequencing depth to be roughly uniform. HLA alleles showed associations with some 17,000 TCR beta sequences in a later analysis, at a 0.05 false discovery rate. Common viral pathogens seemed, in a later analysis, to connect with several of the most significant clusters.

As for this clone: As yet, its antigen is unknown.

In the PCR, 60 Vbeta and 13 Jbeta primers were used. The table came from immunoSEQ multiplex PCR; TCRdb's copy has only in-frame clones and leaves some out. The sample includes approximately 170,000 clones, about three quarters of them seen just once. V was shortened by 0 bases and J by 10 bases, with 10 bases between the two germline ends. Germline V lookup: CDR1 LGHNA, CDR2 YSLEER. CDR3 size: 13 residues. What was sequenced was PBMCs. The V and J genes are TRBV4-3 and TRBJ2-1; D gene unclear. The sequence came from a female donor in good health and CMV-seronegative. CDR3 nucleotide sequence: TGCGCCAGCAGCCAAGATTTTGGTCAGGAGCAGTTCTTC. Translation: CASSQDFGQEQFF.